The 17 T cell receptor beta chains presented below share a single source sample, sequenced in a study of blood T cell repertoires in COVID-19. This table comes from immunoSEQ multiplex PCR, and its TCRdb copy is limited to in-frame clones, with some not included. This sample has about 150,000 clones; around four fifths occur once, and the top ten carry nearly 8%. The sample consisted of PBMCs or T cells enriched from blood (not recorded which). The receptors here all came from a woman aged 50 to 65 who had recovered from COVID-19.

The rearrangement joins TRBV6-6 to TRBJ2-3; weak D call: TRBD2 (6 bases). This CDR3 spans 18 amino acids. CDR1 is MNHNY and CDR2 is SVGAGI in the germline V gene (reference sequence). Trimming cost V 5 bases and J 4 bases, with 25 bases left between them. CDR3 amino acids: CASSPGRSGIGGADTQYF. The CDR3 coding sequence is TGTGCCAGCAGTCCAGGTCGATCGGGTATCGGGGGAGCAGATACGCAGTATTTT.

V and J are TRBV3-1 (or the pseudogene TRBV3-2) and TRBJ2-2; 7 bases are shared with TRBD1. V dropped 4 bases and J dropped 0; count of bases not matched to a gene: 2. From germline, CDR1 is LGHDT and CDR2 YNNKEL (reference sequence). The CDR3 has 15 amino acids. Written as DNA, the CDR3 is TGTGCCAGCAGCCTAGGGACAGCGAACACCGGGGAGCTGTTTTTT. This codes for CASSLGTANTGELFF.

The CDR3, as DNA: TGTGCCAGCAGCTTTTTAGCGGCACCCCCCAACACAGATACGCAGTATTTT. This codes for CASSFLAAPPNTDTQYF. The J gene is TRBJ2-3, the V gene TRBV7-8, with D tentatively TRBD2 (6 bases). Trimming pared 3 bases from V and 2 bases from J, leaving 18 bases between. Germline V lookup: CDR1 SGHVS, CDR2 FQNEAQ. This CDR3 has 17 amino acids.

The CDR3, as DNA: TGTGCCACCCGACAGGGAGCCTACGAGCAGTACTTC. The encoded protein is CATRQGAYEQYF. The rearrangement joins TRBV10-3 to TRBJ2-7; 7 bases map to TRBD1. The CDR3 covers 12 residues. The V segment lost 10 bases and the J segment 2 bases; nucleotides outside the gene matches: 5. Germline V gene lookup returns CDR1 ENHRY and CDR2 SYGVKD.

The chain couples TRBV5-5 to TRBJ1-5; D is uncertain. This CDR3 spans 15 amino acids. Trimming took off 0 bases at V and 3 bases at J, with 10 bases between the two ends. Germline loops: CDR1 SGHKS, CDR2 YYEKEE (reference sequence). The CDR3 DNA sequence: TGTGCCAGCAGCTTGGTTCAGTTGAACAATCAGCCCCAGCATTTT. It encodes CASSLVQLNNQPQHF.

In this sample, this clone turned up once. The chain joins TRBV10-3 to TRBJ2-3; 8 bases are a match to TRBD2. In germline, CDR1 is ENHRY, CDR2 SYGVKD. The V gene end was trimmed by 8 bases and the J gene end by 1 base; junction bases not matched to a gene: 5. The CDR3 totals 14 residues. CDR3 in DNA: TGTGCCATCCGGCGGGGGGAGGGCACAGATACGCAGTATTTT. This gives the protein CAIRRGEGTDTQYF.

The rearrangement uses TRBV19 and TRBJ1-2; maybe TRBD1 (5 bases). V gave up 5 bases and J gave up 4 bases, with 17 bases separating them. The CDR3 contains 15 residues. Germline CDR1 is LNHDA and CDR2 is SQIVND (reference sequence). The CDR3 DNA reads TGTGCCAGTAGTCGGGTCTTCCAGACAGCCTATGGCTACACCTTC. This translates into CASSRVFQTAYGYTF. The full variable domain, with the rest looked up from reference TRBV19 and TRBJ1-2, is DGGITQSPKYLFRKEGQNVTLSCEQNLNHDAMYWYRQDPGQGLRLIYYSQIVNDFQKGDIAEGYSVSREKKESFPLTVTSAQKNPTAFYLCASSRVFQTAYGYTFGSGTRLTVV.

The chain uses TRBV29-1 and TRBJ2-7; D possibly corresponds to TRBD1 (5 bases). The V end lost 5 bases, the J end lost 1 base, and 18 bases lay between the germline ends. This CDR3 is 15 amino acids long. The germline V gene has CDR1 SQVTM and CDR2 ANQGSEA. Here the CDR3 DNA reads TGCAGCGTTCGTGAGACAGAGTCCTATTCCTACGAGCAGTACTTC. Amino acids: CSVRETESYSYEQYF.

CDR3 DNA sequence: TGTGCCAGCAGCTCATACTTTTCCAATCAGCCCCAGCATTTT. It yields the protein CASSSYFSNQPQHF. V and J are TRBV5-5 and TRBJ1-5; D uncertain. Germline V lookup: CDR1 SGHKS, CDR2 YYEKEE (reference sequence). V lost 3 bases, J lost 3 bases, and 10 bases lay in between. This CDR3 comprises 14 residues.

In DNA form, the CDR3 reads TGTGCCAGCAGTTACGGGGGTAGCGGGACCACCGGGGAGCTGTTTTTT. Translation gives CASSYGGSGTTGELFF. The J gene is TRBJ2-2, the V gene TRBV6-5; 8 positions agree with TRBD2. CDR1 and CDR2 from the germline V gene are MNHEY and SVGAGI. The CDR3 runs 16 residues. J lost 4 bases, V lost 2 bases, and 6 bases had no gene match.

The chain uses TRBV11-3 and TRBJ1-4; 8 nucleotides agree with TRBD1. This CDR3 has 16 amino acids. Trimming cost V 5 bases and J 4 bases; bases outside gene matches: 9. Germline V gene sequence: CDR1 SGHNT, CDR2 YENEEA. CDR3 sequence (DNA): TGTGCCAGCAGCGCCAGGACAGGGAGGGGTAATGAAAAACTGTTTTTT. Protein sequence: CASSARTGRGNEKLFF.

The chain joins TRBV5-1 to TRBJ2-7, with 10 bases matching TRBD2. The germline V gene encodes CDR1 SGHRS and CDR2 YFSETQ. The V gene end was trimmed by 6 bases and the J gene end by 0 bases; junction bases not matched to a gene: 3. CDR3 length equals 14 residues. The CDR3: CASTRTSGSYEQYF. DNA of the CDR3: TGCGCCAGCACCAGGACTAGCGGCTCCTACGAGCAGTACTTC.

This chain uses TRBV24-1 with TRBJ1-5; D not certain. The V gene lost 3 bases and the J gene lost 3 bases, with 8 bases spanning the gap. The CDR3 is 14 amino acids. Germline-derived CDR1 and CDR2 are KGHDR and SFDVKD. This CDR3 is CATSDTGFNQPQHF. The CDR3 nucleotides read TGTGCCACCAGTGATACCGGTTTCAATCAGCCCCAGCATTTT.

CDR3 nucleotides: TGTGCCAGTGCAGTCCGGGACAGGGGCCCTTACGAGCAGTACTTC. This translates into CASAVRDRGPYEQYF. The chain recombines TRBV19 with TRBJ2-7, with 10 bases matching TRBD1. This CDR3 has 15 residues. Per the germline V gene, CDR1 is LNHDA and CDR2 is SQIVND (reference sequence). The J segment lost 4 bases and the V segment lost 8 bases, leaving 11 bases of the junction unmatched.

In its sample, this clone was seen once. The chain combines TRBV7-9 with TRBJ2-3, with a tentative D call TRBD1 (5 bases). The CDR3 is 13 residues long. Germline values: CDR1 SEHNR, CDR2 FQNEAQ (reference sequence). Trimming shortened V by 5 bases and J by 5 bases, and 11 bases separated the two germline ends. The CDR3 loop reads CASSQGRVDTQYF. In nucleotides, the CDR3 is TGTGCCAGCAGCCAGGGCAGGGTAGATACGCAGTATTTT. Together with reference TRBV7-9 and TRBJ2-3, the CDR3 gives the full variable domain: DTGVSQNPRHKITKRGQNVTFRCDPISEHNRLYWYRQTLGQGPEFLTYFQNEAQLEKSRLLSDRFSAERPKGSFSTLEIQRTEQGDSAMYLCASSQGRVDTQYFGPGTRLTVL.

The chain joins TRBV19 to TRBJ1-1; 10 bases are a match to TRBD1. CDR1 and CDR2 (germline): LNHDA, SQIVND (reference sequence). Unmatched junction bases numbered 10, after V lost 4 bases and J lost 11 bases. The CDR3 has 14 amino acids. Here the CDR3 DNA reads TGTGCCAGTAGTAATGCGGGACAGGGGAGTTGGGCTTTCTTT. Protein sequence: CASSNAGQGSWAFF.

This clone showed up just once. The chain carries TRBV25-1 and TRBJ1-2; D is ambiguous. The CDR3 length is 12 residues. Germline V gene sequence: CDR1 MGHDK, CDR2 SYGVNS. Trimming cost V 0 bases and J 6 bases, with 5 bases left between them. The CDR3 reads CASSEYYNGYTF. CDR3 coding DNA: TGTGCCAGCAGTGAATATTATAATGGCTACACCTTC.